These 26 T cell receptor beta chains were all obtained from the same sample, sequenced in a study of regulatory T cells in long-lasting Graves disease. The time point here: newly diagnosed GD, antithyroid drugs for less than 3 months. Isolated PBMC RNA provided the starting material for the TCR library. Sequencing libraries for TCR beta were prepared with iRepertoire HTBI primers and Arm-PCR of CDR3 regions. TCRdb reanalysed the multiplex PCR reads using MiXCR and keeps one entry per CDR3 protein. This table holds 350,000 to 550,000 distinct CDR3 sequences, roughly 15% found once. In addition, the sample was reused for a study of T cells in Graves' hyperthyroidism and ophthalmopathy.

This material consisted of peripheral blood mononuclear cells (PBMCs), taken at new diagnosis, from a patient treated with antithyroid drugs. These receptors were taken from a woman aged 18-30 years with Graves disease.

DNA of the CDR3: TGTGCCAGCAGTTACCAGTTCAAAAACATTCAGTACTTC. It specifies CASSYQFKNIQYF. The J gene is TRBJ2-4, the V gene TRBV6-9; D remains ambiguous. Deletions cut 3 bases from V and 3 bases from J, with 6 bases between. The CDR3 sequence is 13 residues long. Germline CDR1 reads MNHGY; CDR2 reads SVAAGI.

This clonotype was found a few times. V is TRBV5-1 and J is TRBJ1-6; D remains ambiguous. Looked up from germline, CDR1 is SGHRS and CDR2 is YFSETQ. V lost 0 bases to trimming and J lost 6 bases, with 13 bases between them. The CDR3 sequence is 16 residues long. In nucleotides, the CDR3 is TGCGCCAGCAGCTTGGAGGGCATTGGCGGTAATTCACCCCTCCACTTT. Translated, it gives CASSLEGIGGNSPLHF.

This clonotype was seen ten or more times. The chain uses TRBV10-3 and TRBJ2-1; a weak D match, TRBD2 (6 bases). Germline lookup yields CDR1 ENHRY and CDR2 SYGVKD. This CDR3 comprises 13 residues. V was shortened by 5 bases and J by 4 bases, with 9 bases between the two germline ends. For the CDR3, the DNA is TGTGCCATCAGTCCCGGGGGTTACAATGAGCAGTTCTTC. This gives the protein CAISPGGYNEQFF.

This clonotype was seen a few times. V and J are TRBV5-8 and TRBJ2-2; TRBD2 aligns across 14 bases. V gave up 4 bases and J gave up 8 bases; unmatched junction bases: 7. CDR1 is SGHTS and CDR2 is YDEGEE in the germline V gene. This CDR3 has 16 amino acids. CDR3 sequence: CASSGGLAGVTGELFF. CDR3 bases: TGTGCCAGCAGCGGGGGACTAGCGGGAGTAACTGGGGAGCTGTTTTTT.

This clonotype was observed a handful of times. The chain links TRBV29-1 to TRBJ2-2; 14 bases agree with TRBD2. In germline, CDR1 is SQVTM, CDR2 ANQGSEA. Unmatched junction bases numbered 7, after V lost 6 bases and J lost 7 bases. The CDR3 has 15 residues. The CDR3 sequence: CSVGLAGGPVGELFF. The CDR3 coding sequence is TGCAGCGTAGGACTAGCGGGAGGCCCTGTCGGGGAGCTGTTTTTT.

The chain is built from TRBV3-1 and TRBJ1-4, with D possibly matching TRBD1 (6 bases). Per the germline V gene, CDR1 is LGHDT and CDR2 is YNNKEL (reference sequence). V lost 4 bases, J lost 1 base, and 10 bases lay in between. The CDR3 totals 15 residues. This CDR3 reads CASSPQGLTNEKLFF. The CDR3 DNA reads as TGTGCCAGCAGCCCACAGGGATTAACTAATGAAAAACTGTTTTTT.

This clonotype occurred a few times. The V and J genes are TRBV14 and TRBJ1-4; 8 nucleotides align to TRBD1. V trimming: 10 bases; J trimming: 10 bases; junction bases outside the gene matches: 14. Germline loops: CDR1 SGHDN, CDR2 FVKESK. This CDR3 has 14 residues. The CDR3 region has the DNA TGTGCCACCAGACCACACACAGGGGGAGGAAAACTGTTTTTT. Protein product: CATRPHTGGGKLFF.

The chain employs TRBV30 and TRBJ2-5; no reliable D call. Germline V lookup: CDR1 GTSNPN, CDR2 SVGIG (reference sequence). This CDR3 is built from 13 residues. V lost 0 bases to trimming and J lost 5 bases, with 10 bases between them. The CDR3 protein is CAWSVLYWETQYF. The CDR3 DNA is TGTGCCTGGAGTGTCTTGTATTGGGAGACCCAGTACTTC.

This clonotype has more than one count but fewer than ten. The chain links TRBV9 to TRBJ2-1; the D gene is possibly TRBD2 (6 bases). The CDR3 extends over 14 amino acids. Per the germline V gene, CDR1 is SGDLS and CDR2 is YYNGEE. V dropped 3 bases and J dropped 10 bases, with 17 bases sitting between them. In DNA form, the CDR3 reads TGTGCCAGCAGCGCCCCCTTAGCGGAAGAGGAGCAGTTCTTC. It is translated as CASSAPLAEEEQFF.

This clonotype appeared a few times. The gene calls are TRBV6-2 or TRBV6-3 and TRBJ1-5; 7 bases align to TRBD1. Trimming cost V 5 bases and J 6 bases; bases outside gene matches: 10. Germline loops: CDR1 MNHEY, CDR2 SVGEGT. The CDR3 sequence is 15 residues long. CDR3 nucleotides: TGTGCCAGCAGTGAAGGGACAGTGAAAGGTCAGCCCCAGCATTTT. This encodes CASSEGTVKGQPQHF.

Concerning this clonotype: A read error may be the cause here, since a much bigger clone is one base away. The chain is built from TRBV18 and TRBJ2-7, with a tentative D call TRBD1 (7 bases). This CDR3 comprises 15 residues. The germline V gene has CDR1 KGHSH and CDR2 LQKENI. The CDR3 sequence: CASSPLRGEHYGQYF. The DNA of the CDR3 is TGTGCCAGCTCACCTCTCAGGGGGGAACACTACGGGCAGTACTTC.

This clonotype has ten or more counts. The V and J genes are TRBV20-1 and TRBJ2-7; either TRBD1 or TRBD2 may supply D (7 bases each). CDR3 size: 12 residues. CDR1 is DFQATT, CDR2 SNEGSKA, per germline (reference sequence). Trimming stripped 2 bases from V and 5 bases from J, with 10 bases between. The CDR3 DNA reads TGCAGTGCTAGATCAGGGGGGGACGAGCAGTACTTC. Its protein product is CSARSGGDEQYF.

The rearrangement links TRBV2 to TRBJ2-2, with TRBD2 matching 7 bases. CDR1 is SNHLY, CDR2 FYNNEI, per germline. This CDR3 region has 15 residues. J gave up 5 bases and V 5 bases, and 8 bases lay outside the gene matches. The CDR3 protein is CASSIRTSQTGELFF. CDR3 bases: TGTGCCAGCAGTATTCGGACTAGTCAAACCGGGGAGCTGTTTTTT.

The V call is TRBV5-1, the J call TRBJ1-6, with D perhaps matching TRBD1 (5 bases). CDR3 length equals 15 residues. Between the trimmed V and J ends, which lost 4 bases and 9 bases, there was a span of 17 bases. The germline gives CDR1 SGHRS, CDR2 YFSETQ. The CDR3 loop reads CASSVGEIGLSPLHF. The DNA for the CDR3 is TGCGCCAGCAGCGTAGGGGAGATTGGTCTTTCACCCCTCCACTTT.

This clonotype has ten or more counts. The chain uses TRBV28 and TRBJ1-5, with unresolved D. V was trimmed by 6 bases and J by 7 bases, leaving 19 bases between them. This CDR3 is built from 15 residues. CDR1 is MDHEN, CDR2 SYDVKM, per germline. In nucleotides, the CDR3 is TGTGCCAGCAGCATCCCGGGAAGGGCAGGACAGCCCCAGCATTTT. This sequence encodes CASSIPGRAGQPQHF.

There are many counts of this clonotype. The rearrangement joins TRBV7-2 to TRBJ2-1; possibly TRBD1 for D (6 bases). In germline, CDR1 is SGHTA, CDR2 FQGNSA. There are 16 residues in the CDR3. V gave up 0 bases and J gave up 2 bases, with 11 bases separating them. The CDR3 coding sequence is TGTGCCAGCAGCTTAGCCGCAGGGGACACCTACAATGAGCAGTTCTTC. Its protein product is CASSLAAGDTYNEQFF.

At least ten counts were recorded for this clonotype. The rearrangement links TRBV20-1 to TRBJ2-3; D gene uncertain. Germline V lookup: CDR1 DFQATT, CDR2 SNEGSKA (reference sequence). Trimming pared 5 bases from V and 1 base from J, leaving 13 bases between. The CDR3 is made up of 14 amino acids. The CDR3 sequence is CSADHPTRTDTQYF. CDR3 nucleotides: TGCAGTGCTGATCACCCAACTCGCACAGATACGCAGTATTTT.

V and J are TRBV27 and TRBJ2-1; 12 bases fit TRBD2. Unmatched junction bases numbered 23, after V lost 5 bases and J lost 9 bases. Germline CDR1 and CDR2: MNHEY and SMNVEV (reference sequence). CDR3 length: 20 residues. CDR3 residues: CASSPPSPGLAGPVGGEQFF. The CDR3 DNA sequence: TGTGCCAGCAGTCCCCCGTCACCGGGACTAGCGGGCCCAGTTGGGGGTGAGCAGTTCTTC.

The genes are TRBV24-1 and TRBJ1-2; D ambiguous. CDR1 and CDR2 (germline): KGHDR, SFDVKD. The CDR3 consists of 14 residues. V was pared by 3 bases and J by 2 bases, with 9 bases between. The DNA of the CDR3 is TGTGCCACCAGTGATGCCCCGCAAAACTATGGCTACACCTTC. It translates to CATSDAPQNYGYTF.

This clonotype has just a few counts. This rearrangement joins TRBV28 to TRBJ1-2; 7 bases map to TRBD1. V trimming: 6 bases; J trimming: 2 bases; junction bases outside the gene matches: 6. The CDR3 contains 14 residues. Germline V gene sequence: CDR1 MDHEN, CDR2 SYDVKM. This chain's CDR3 is CASSKTGKNYGYTF. CDR3 in DNA: TGTGCCAGCAGCAAGACAGGGAAGAACTATGGCTACACCTTC.

This clonotype was seen once. The rearrangement links TRBV6-9 to TRBJ2-3, with unresolved D. V was pared by 3 bases and J by 5 bases, with 9 bases between. Germline V CDR1 and CDR2: MNHGY, SVAAGI. This CDR3 is 13 amino acids long. The CDR3 coding sequence is TGTGCCAGCAGTTACTCTGTGTTAGATACGCAGTATTTT. It is translated as CASSYSVLDTQYF.

This clonotype was observed many times. This rearrangement joins TRBV7-8 to TRBJ2-3; 8 nucleotides line up with TRBD2. The junction had 4 bases not matched to a gene; V was cut back by 1 base and J by 4 bases. The germline CDR1 and CDR2 sequences are SGHVS and FQNEAQ. The CDR3 runs to 15 residues. This CDR3 is CASSLGFGRADTQYF. The CDR3 DNA reads TGTGCCAGCAGCTTAGGGTTCGGGAGGGCAGATACGCAGTATTTT. Supplemented by reference TRBV7-8 and TRBJ2-3, the full variable domain reads GAGVSQSPRYKVAKRGQDVALRCDPISGHVSLFWYQQALGQGPEFLTYFQNEAQLDKSGLPSDRFFAERPEGSVSTLKIQRTQQEDSAVYLCASSLGFGRADTQYFGPGTRLTVL.

This clonotype was picked up many times. The junction and the germline gene differ at one end; a read error may be behind it. The chain uses TRBV28 and TRBJ2-1; TRBD1 aligns across 8 bases. Germline assignment: CDR1 MDHEN and CDR2 SYDVKM. The CDR3 covers 12 residues. The CDR3 bases are TGTGCCAGCAGTCCCTTCGGACAGGGATTCCTCTTC. Protein sequence: CASSPFGQGFLF.

In its sample, this clonotype was seen many times. The chain links TRBV10-1 to TRBJ2-1, with 9 bases matching TRBD2. This CDR3 spans 17 amino acids. Germline V CDR1 and CDR2: WNHNN, SYGVQD (reference sequence). V gave up 6 bases and J gave up 8 bases; unmatched junction bases: 17. The CDR3 loop is CASRGPSGDRLVHEQFF. The CDR3 DNA sequence: TGCGCCAGCAGAGGGCCTAGCGGGGATCGCCTGGTGCATGAGCAGTTCTTC.

In this sample, this clonotype turned up many times. The CDR3 ends on some other residue instead of the conserved phenylalanine or tryptophan, so this is likely a read error. The DNA is omitted, as the CDR3 cannot be located on it reliably, and the CDR3 follows TCRdb's listing. V gene TRBV6-1 combines with J gene TRBJ2-7. From its first to its last residue, the CDR3 has 12 amino acids. Germline CDR1 is MNHNS and CDR2 is SASEGT. The CDR3 loop is CASSESGRSHIG.

This clonotype occurred a few times. V is TRBV20-1 and J is TRBJ2-5, with D perhaps assigned TRBD1 or TRBD2 (5 bases each). CDR1 DFQATT and CDR2 SNEGSKA come from the germline V gene (reference sequence). The length of the CDR3 is 15 residues. V lost 0 bases and J lost 5, with 16 bases in between. The CDR3 sequence is CSARDFTGTGETQYF. The CDR3 DNA reads TGCAGTGCTAGAGATTTCACCGGGACGGGGGAGACCCAGTACTTC.